These T cell receptor beta chains were read from a single sample in a study of T cells after posttransplantation cyclophosphamide. Produced via immunoSEQ multiplex PCR; TCRdb's table is partial and in-frame only. The sample yields roughly 4,800 clones, about two thirds seen once. Source material: memory CD8+ T cells sorted from blood. These receptors were taken from an older woman in good health, CMV-negative, and a related stem cell transplant donor. The CDR3 runs from the conserved cysteine through the conserved F or W. A D gene is named only where the DNA matches it firmly. Size values are once, few and many counts, or a class for expanded clones, and some rows have none.

17,TRBJ2-1,.,TRBV7-7,TRBD2,CASSLGTSGGAIHEQFF,TGTGCTAGCAGCTTGGGGACTAGCGGGGGGGCCATCCATGAGCAGTTCTTC
15,TRBJ1-6,few,TRBV7-3,.,CASSSGYSNNSPLHF,TGTGCCAGCAGCTCGGGGTACAGTAATAATTCACCCCTCCACTTT
14,TRBJ2-1,.,TRBV18,TRBD2,CASSPGLAHNEQFF,TGTGCCAGCTCTCCGGGACTAGCGCACAACGAGCAGTTCTTC
16,TRBJ2-3,.,TRBV9,TRBD2,CASSALLAGGTDTQYF,TGTGCCAGCAGCGCACTACTAGCGGGGGGCACAGATACGCAGTATTTT
14,TRBJ2-1,.,TRBV4-1,.,CASSLELAADEQFF,TGCGCCAGCAGCTTAGAGCTCGCTGCTGATGAGCAGTTCTTC
14,TRBJ2-1,few,TRBV29-1,TRBD2,CSVGLAGANNEQFF,TGCAGCGTTGGGCTAGCGGGGGCAAACAATGAGCAGTTCTTC
15,TRBJ2-6,.,TRBV28,TRBD1,CASSGTVSGANVLTF,TGTGCCAGCAGTGGGACAGTCTCTGGGGCCAACGTCCTGACTTTC
15,TRBJ2-1,.,TRBV7-3,TRBD2,CASSLISGGAHEQFF,TGTGCCAGCAGCTTAATTAGCGGGGGGGCCCATGAGCAGTTCTTC
14,TRBJ1-5,.,TRBV27,.,CASSLLVGSQPQHF,TGTGCCAGCAGTTTATTAGTTGGGAGTCAGCCCCAGCATTTT
15,TRBJ1-4,.,TRBV11-3,TRBD1,CASSFRQGRREKLFF,TGTGCCAGCAGCTTTCGACAGGGCAGAAGAGAAAAACTGTTTTTT
13,TRBJ2-1,once,TRBV19,.,CASSISSNYEQFF,TGTGCCAGTAGTATCTCTAGTAACTATGAGCAGTTCTTC
15,TRBJ2-7,.,TRBV14,.,CASSATGSFPEQQYF,TGTGCCAGCAGCGCCACCGGTAGCTTCCCCGAGCAGCAGTACTTC
14,TRBJ2-3,.,TRBV2,TRBD1,CASSRQGEGDTQYF,TGTGCCAGCAGTAGACAGGGGGAGGGAGATACGCAGTATTTT
14,TRBJ2-7,.,TRBV9,.,CASSVASNPYEQYF,TGTGCCAGCAGCGTAGCTAGCAACCCCTACGAGCAGTACTTC
13,TRBJ2-5,.,TRBV28,.,CASSLLQGQTQYF,TGTGCCAGCAGTTTGTTACAGGGTCAGACCCAGTACTTC
15,TRBJ2-3,.,TRBV5-1,TRBD1,CASSLTTGSTDTQYF,TGCGCCAGCAGCCTGACGACAGGGAGCACAGATACGCAGTATTTT
12,TRBJ1-2,.,TRBV5-6,TRBD1,CASSWDREGYTF,TGTGCCAGCAGCTGGGACAGGGAGGGCTACACCTTC
16,TRBJ1-2,.,TRBV7-9,TRBD1,CASSLDAGQGAPGYTF,TGTGCCAGCAGCTTAGATGCGGGACAGGGGGCTCCAGGCTACACCTTC
13,TRBJ2-7,few,TRBV9,.,CASSVAGGDEQYF,TGTGCCAGCAGCGTAGCTGGAGGGGACGAGCAGTACTTC
16,TRBJ2-3,once,TRBV9,.,CASSSNPGTSTDTQYF,TGTGCCAGCAGCTCCAACCCGGGAACTAGCACAGATACGCAGTATTTT
15,TRBJ2-1,few,TRBV2,.,CASSSDGHLYNEQFF,TGTGCCAGCAGTTCGGACGGACACTTGTACAATGAGCAGTTCTTC
15,TRBJ2-3,.,TRBV11-2,TRBD2,CASSWAGGSTDTQYF,TGTGCCAGCAGCTGGGCGGGAGGCTCCACAGATACGCAGTATTTT
15,TRBJ2-2,few,TRBV7-9,TRBD1,CASSRTGGFTGELFF,TGTGCCAGCAGCCGGACAGGGGGCTTCACCGGGGAGCTGTTTTTT
13,TRBJ1-1,once,TRBV9,.,CASSPTGVGEAFF,TGTGCCAGCAGCCCGACCGGCGTCGGGGAAGCTTTCTTT
11,TRBJ1-2,.,TRBV28,.,CASQRGYGYTF,TGTGCCAGTCAAAGGGGCTATGGCTACACCTTC
14,TRBJ1-1,.,TRBV5-6,.,CASSLRGIGTEAFF,TGTGCCAGCAGCTTGAGGGGAATAGGCACTGAAGCTTTCTTT
15,TRBJ2-7,few,TRBV7-3,TRBD2,CASSSASGSPYEQYF,TGTGCCAGCAGCTCAGCTAGCGGGAGCCCCTACGAGCAGTACTTC
13,TRBJ1-1,.,TRBV11-3,.,CASSLSVYTEAFF,TGTGCCAGCAGCTTATCGGTCTACACTGAAGCTTTCTTT
15,TRBJ2-1,.,TRBV7-9,TRBD2,CASSGSGGGGNEQFF,TGTGCCAGCAGCGGTAGTGGCGGGGGGGGAAATGAGCAGTTCTTC
12,TRBJ2-1,.,TRBV12-5,TRBD1,CASVGTDNEQFF,TGTGCTAGTGTCGGGACAGACAATGAGCAGTTCTTC
14,TRBJ1-1,.,TRBV7-9,.,CASSSGGLRTEAFF,TGTGCCAGCAGCTCCGGAGGGCTCCGCACTGAAGCTTTCTTT
13,TRBJ2-7,few,TRBV6-4,.,CASKDPGSYEQYF,TGTGCCAGCAAAGACCCGGGCTCCTACGAGCAGTACTTC
14,TRBJ1-2,large,TRBV4-1,.,CASSQARGNYGYTF,TGCGCCAGCAGCCAAGCGCGGGGGAACTATGGCTACACCTTC
12,TRBJ1-4,.,TRBV5-4,.,CASGADNEKLFF,TGTGCCAGCGGGGCGGACAATGAAAAACTGTTTTTT
14,TRBJ2-7,.,TRBV7-9,.,CASSPRTEVYEQYF,TGTGCCAGCAGCCCTCGGACAGAAGTCTACGAGCAGTACTTC
13,TRBJ2-7,.,TRBV11-2,TRBD1,CASSFTGAGEQYF,TGTGCCAGCAGCTTCACAGGGGCGGGTGAGCAGTACTTC
13,TRBJ2-1,.,TRBV6-6,TRBD1,CASQQGALPEQFF,TGTGCCAGCCAACAGGGGGCGCTCCCTGAGCAGTTCTTC
18,TRBJ1-6,.,TRBV4-2,.,CASSPELIGSSYNSPLHF,TGTGCCAGCAGCCCCGAACTTATTGGTAGCTCCTATAATTCACCCCTCCACTTT
12,TRBJ2-5,.,TRBV6-1,TRBD1,CASGEPLGQPYF,TGTGCCAGCGGGGAGCCATTGGGACAGCCGTACTTC
14,TRBJ2-2,.,TRBV5-4,TRBD2,CASSLAGGTGELFF,TGTGCCAGCAGTCTAGCGGGAGGGACCGGGGAGCTGTTTTTT
15,TRBJ1-3,.,TRBV6-1,.,CASSERGAPGNTIYF,TGTGCCAGCAGTGAACGTGGGGCTCCTGGAAACACCATATATTTT
13,TRBJ2-7,.,TRBV19,TRBD1,CASSLGTAQYLYF,TGTGCCAGTAGTCTAGGGACAGCACAATATCTGTACTTC
17,TRBJ1-1,.,TRBV2,TRBD1,CASRHPGQGARMAEAFF,TGTGCCAGCAGACACCCGGGGCAGGGGGCTCGAATGGCTGAAGCTTTCTTT
13,TRBJ2-7,.,TRBV6-5,.,CASNHRDSYEQYF,TGTGCCAGCAACCACAGGGACTCCTACGAGCAGTACTTC
16,TRBJ2-2,.,TRBV6-7,TRBD2,CASSYSTSGGSGELFF,TGTGCCAGCAGTTACTCGACTAGCGGGGGGTCCGGGGAGCTGTTTTTT
14,TRBJ2-7,few,TRBV6-1,TRBD2,CASSEAGGSYEQYF,TGTGCCAGCAGTGAAGCGGGAGGGTCCTACGAGCAGTACTTC
14,TRBJ2-5,few,TRBV9,.,CASSVGPRVETQYF,TGTGCCAGCAGCGTAGGACCCAGGGTAGAGACCCAGTACTTC
14,TRBJ2-2,few,TRBV5-6,TRBD2,CASSLWGGTGELFF,TGTGCCAGCAGCTTATGGGGGGGCACCGGGGAGCTGTTTTTT
20,TRBJ2-1,.,TRBV10-1,TRBD2,CATLPSGTSGPPSSYNEQFF,TGCGCCACCTTACCCTCAGGGACTAGCGGTCCTCCAAGCTCCTACAATGAGCAGTTCTTC
14,TRBJ1-1,once,TRBV9,.,CASSPSQGDTEAFF,TGTGCCAGCAGCCCTTCACAGGGAGACACTGAAGCTTTCTTT
15,TRBJ1-6,.,TRBV7-6,.,CASSAGGEDNSPLHF,TGTGCCAGCAGCGCGGGCGGAGAGGATAATTCACCCCTCCACTTT